One and the same sample provided the 25 T cell receptor beta chains below, sequenced in a study of T cell repertoires in aging, cancer and after chemotherapy. The template was genomic DNA from peripheral blood, not RNA. A mixed TRB-A/B primer pool amplified rearranged TRB by multiplex touch-down PCR. TCRdb processed the multiplex PCR reads anew with MiXCR; each CDR3 protein has one entry. This table holds roughly 6,200 distinct CDR3 sequences, around 30% found once. The sample taken for sequencing was blood. All receptors derive from a human donor with a blood cancer.

This chain joins TRBV12-3 or TRBV12-4 and TRBJ1-5; D might be TRBD1 (6 bases). The length of the CDR3 is 14 residues. V was shortened by 0 bases and J by 6 bases, with 9 bases between the two germline ends. The CDR3 DNA sequence: TGTGCCAGCAGTTTAGCGCAGGGGCGTCAGCCCCAGCATTTT. Translating gives CASSLAQGRQPQHF.

The rearrangement joins TRBV5-7 to TRBJ1-5; 7 positions agree with TRBD1. TRBV5-7 is sorted into the ORF group, with uncertain function. Trimming removed 2 bases from V and 8 bases from J; junction bases left unmatched: 7. The CDR3 contains 14 residues. Here the CDR3 reads CASSLGQGVEPQHF. CDR3 bases: TGTGCCAGCAGCTTAGGTCAGGGGGTAGAGCCCCAGCATTTT.

This clonotype was recorded a few times. CDR3 sequence: CASRPVPNEQYF. CDR3 sequence (DNA): TGCGCCAGCAGACCAGTTCCTAACGAGCAGTACTTC. The chain employs TRBV5-1 and TRBJ2-7; D ambiguous. The CDR3 is 12 residues long. Deletions cut 5 bases from V and 5 bases from J, with 11 bases between. The germline V gene encodes CDR1 SGHRS and CDR2 YFSETQ.

By share, this clonotype counts as medium-sized. The chain has TRBV27 and TRBJ2-1; D gene uncertain. Germline V gene sequence: CDR1 MNHEY, CDR2 SMNVEV (reference sequence). The CDR3 length is 12 residues. V lost 9 bases and J 6 bases, leaving 12 bases between the germline ends. CDR3 in DNA: TGTGCCAGAGACCCCCTTATCAATGAGCAGTTCTTC. Its translation is CARDPLINEQFF.

This clonotype counts as medium-sized. The chain recombines TRBV5-4 with TRBJ2-3; 9 positions agree with TRBD2. CDR3 length equals 15 residues. V was pared by 2 bases and J by 1 base, with 2 bases of the junction left unmatched. Germline-derived CDR1 and CDR2 are SGHNT and YYREEE (reference sequence). Written as DNA, the CDR3 is TGTGCCAGCAGCTTTCGGACTAGCGGCACAGATACGCAGTATTTT. Amino acids: CASSFRTSGTDTQYF. Drawing the rest from reference TRBV5-4 and TRBJ2-3, the complete variable domain is ETGVTQSPTHLIKTRGQQVTLRCSSQSGHNTVSWYQQALGQGPQFIFQYYREEENGRGNFPPRFSGLQFPNYSSELNVNALELDDSALYLCASSFRTSGTDTQYFGPGTRLTVL.

By share, this clonotype ranks as medium-sized. V is TRBV6-5 and J is TRBJ2-5, with D possibly matching TRBD1 (7 bases). Germline lookup yields CDR1 MNHEY and CDR2 SVGAGI. This CDR3 comprises 15 residues. The germline V and J ends were trimmed by 2 bases and 2 bases, with 12 bases remaining between them. CDR3 sequence reads: CASSYRQGGQETQYF. In DNA form, the CDR3 reads TGTGCCAGCAGTTACAGACAGGGAGGACAAGAGACCCAGTACTTC.

By frequency in the sample, this clonotype is medium-sized. The chain carries TRBV27 and TRBJ2-5; 7 nucleotides match TRBD2. The J segment lost 3 bases and the V segment lost 1 base, leaving 8 bases of the junction unmatched. The CDR3 is 16 amino acids. From germline, CDR1 is MNHEY and CDR2 SMNVEV (reference sequence). The CDR3 DNA is TGTGCCAGCAGTTTATTGGCGGGAGACACCAAAGAGACCCAGTACTTC. This encodes CASSLLAGDTKETQYF.

Points on this clonotype: One end of the junction is discordant with germline, which a read error may explain. The V and J genes are TRBV5-1 and TRBJ1-2; 7 bases align to TRBD1. There are 16 residues in the CDR3. Germline CDR1 is SGHRS and CDR2 is YFSETQ. CDR3 region: CASSFYRGGGDYGYTF. The CDR3 nucleotides read TGTGCCAGCAGCTTCTACAGGGGCGGCGGGGACTATGGCTACACCTTC.

The V and J genes are TRBV27 and TRBJ2-7; 7 bases match TRBD2. J gave up 4 bases and V 3 bases, and 15 bases lay outside the gene matches. Germline V lookup: CDR1 MNHEY, CDR2 SMNVEV (reference sequence). CDR3 size: 17 residues. The chain's CDR3 is CASSFLLYTAGRYEQYF. The CDR3 DNA is TGTGCCAGCAGTTTCCTGTTGTACACAGCGGGACGGTACGAGCAGTACTTC.

The chain recombines TRBV7-2 with TRBJ1-5; a weak D match, TRBD1 (5 bases). The CDR3 loop spans 15 amino acids. Per the germline V gene, CDR1 is SGHTA and CDR2 is FQGNSA. V lost 1 base and J 6 bases, leaving 13 bases between the germline ends. CDR3 in amino acids: CASSLGPGAGQPQHF. The CDR3 nucleotides read TGTGCCAGCAGCTTAGGTCCTGGGGCGGGTCAGCCCCAGCATTTT.

This clonotype has a handful of counts. The J gene is TRBJ1-6, the V gene TRBV5-1, with 9 bases lining up with TRBD1. Losses at the gene ends were 4 bases for V and 7 bases for J; bases not matched to a gene: 6. The germline gives CDR1 SGHRS, CDR2 YFSETQ. The CDR3 sequence is 15 residues long. The CDR3 DNA sequence: TGCGCCAGCAGCCCCGGGACAGGGTACAATTCACCCCTCCACTTT. Amino acids: CASSPGTGYNSPLHF.

By frequency in the sample, this clonotype is medium-sized (0.01 to 0.1%). The J gene is TRBJ2-5, the V gene TRBV29-1; D is possibly TRBD1 (6 bases). Germline CDR1 SQVTM, CDR2 ANQGSEA. Trimming removed 4 bases from V and 2 bases from J, with 11 bases in between. There are 13 residues in the CDR3. The CDR3 nucleotides read TGCAGCGTTGCACAGGGACCACAAGAGACCCAGTACTTC. This gives the protein CSVAQGPQETQYF.

This clonotype came up a few times. V usage is TRBV11-1 and J usage is TRBJ2-1, with D tentatively TRBD2 (7 bases). CDR1 and CDR2 (germline): SGHAT, FQDESV (reference sequence). This CDR3 has 17 amino acids. V dropped 1 base and J dropped 10 bases, with 23 bases sitting between them. The CDR3 coding sequence is TGTGCCAGCAGCTTAGACAGGGACTATTCCTCCCTTGGAGAGCAGTTCTTC. Residues: CASSLDRDYSSLGEQFF.

This clonotype has a handful of counts. This sequence joins TRBV10-3 and TRBJ2-1; D is uncertain. Between the trimmed V and J ends, which lost 11 bases and 2 bases, there was a span of 13 bases. The germline CDR1 and CDR2 sequences are ENHRY and SYGVKD. CDR3 length: 13 residues. CDR3 in DNA: TGTGCCTCAAGGGCCCTACCCTACAATGAGCAGTTCTTC. It translates to CASRALPYNEQFF.

To note about this clonotype: A single base separates this from a much larger clone, so it may be a read error. The chain has TRBV27 and TRBJ1-2; D may be TRBD1 (6 bases). This CDR3 comprises 18 residues. Germline V CDR1 and CDR2: MNHEY, SMNVEV (reference sequence). The V end lost 2 bases, the J end lost 5 bases, and 24 bases lay between the germline ends. Written as DNA, the CDR3 is TGTGCCAGCAGTTTAGATAGGTTTCACGCAGGGGACTATTATGGCTACACCTTC. Its protein is CASSLDRFHAGDYYGYTF.

This clonotype has more than one count but fewer than ten. The chain joins TRBV6-1 to TRBJ1-1, with 9 nucleotides matching TRBD1. Germline V gives CDR1 MNHNS, CDR2 SASEGT. The CDR3 contains 15 residues. V gave up 3 bases and J gave up 8 bases; unmatched junction bases: 10. CDR3 coding DNA: TGTGCCAGCAGTGACGCTATGACAGGGGGAGCAGAAGCTTTCTTT. This codes for CASSDAMTGGAEAFF.

Remarks on this clonotype: A much larger clonotype is one base distant, so this may be a read error. V and J are TRBV7-9 and TRBJ2-5; unclear D gene. The CDR3 totals 11 residues. Germline V gene sequence: CDR1 SEHNR, CDR2 FQNEAQ (reference sequence). Here the CDR3 DNA reads TGTGCCAGCAGCACTAAAGAGAGCCAGTACTTC. Protein: CASSTKESQYF.

By share, this clonotype counts as medium-sized. The gene calls are TRBV10-3 and TRBJ2-2; 12 nucleotides match TRBD2. The ends lost 2 bases at V and 4 bases at J; junction bases unmatched: 2. This CDR3 is built from 16 residues. The V gene's germline CDR1 is ENHRY and CDR2 SYGVKD. This CDR3 reads CAISETSGRITGELFF. The CDR3 DNA reads as TGTGCCATCAGTGAGACTAGCGGGAGGATCACCGGGGAGCTGTTTTTT.

This clonotype is medium-sized in the sample. The rearrangement uses TRBV6-2 or TRBV6-3 and TRBJ2-2, with 8 bases lining up with TRBD2. CDR1 and CDR2 from the germline V gene are MNHEY and SVGEGT. The V segment lost 6 bases and the J segment 1 base; nucleotides outside the gene matches: 4. The CDR3 has 15 residues. The CDR3 is CASSHSGRNTGELFF. CDR3 bases: TGTGCCAGCAGCCACAGCGGGAGGAACACCGGGGAGCTGTTTTTT.

The V and J genes are TRBV18 and TRBJ1-1; D unclear. V was shortened by 1 base and J by 6 bases, with 6 bases between the two germline ends. Germline V gene lookup returns CDR1 KGHSH and CDR2 LQKENI. CDR3 size: 12 residues. The CDR3, as DNA: TGTGCCAGCTCACCACAGGGCGCTGAAGCTTTCTTT. Its translation: CASSPQGAEAFF.

J is TRBJ2-4 and V is TRBV18, with 12 bases aligning to TRBD2. V dropped 3 bases and J dropped 2; count of bases not matched to a gene: 5. Germline V gene lookup returns CDR1 KGHSH and CDR2 LQKENI. The CDR3 covers 17 residues. The DNA for the CDR3 is TGTGCCAGCTCACCGACTAGCGGGAGTGGGACCAAAAACATTCAGTACTTC. Residues: CASSPTSGSGTKNIQYF. Complete variable domain (other parts from reference TRBV18 and TRBJ2-4): NAGVMQNPRHLVRRRGQEARLRCSPMKGHSHVYWYRQLPEEGLKFMVYLQKENIIDESGMPKERFSAEFPKEGPSILRIQQVVRGDSAAYFCASSPTSGSGTKNIQYFGAGTRLSVL.

This clonotype is medium-sized. This chain uses TRBV18 with TRBJ2-1, with D unclear. The germline V and J ends were trimmed by 4 bases and 7 bases, with 8 bases remaining between them. This CDR3 comprises 12 residues. CDR1 is KGHSH, CDR2 LQKENI, per germline. CDR3: CASSLQKNEQFF. The CDR3 DNA reads TGTGCCAGCTCACTCCAGAAGAATGAGCAGTTCTTC.

The V gene is TRBV25-1, the J gene TRBJ1-2; tentatively, D is TRBD1 (5 bases). This CDR3 comprises 13 residues. Germline V lookup: CDR1 MGHDK, CDR2 SYGVNS. V gave up 5 bases and J gave up 5 bases, with 12 bases separating them. The CDR3 here is CASSSGAVYGYTF. The CDR3, as DNA: TGTGCCAGCAGTTCCGGGGCCGTTTATGGCTACACCTTC.

This clonotype occurred a few times. J is TRBJ2-1 and V is TRBV5-1; weak D call: TRBD1 (5 bases). V was shortened by 4 bases and J by 2 bases, with 10 bases between the two germline ends. CDR3 length equals 14 residues. Germline CDR1 is SGHRS and CDR2 is YFSETQ. The CDR3 sequence is CASSEQATYNEQFF. The CDR3 DNA reads TGCGCCAGCAGCGAACAGGCTACCTACAATGAGCAGTTCTTC. Together with reference TRBV5-1 and TRBJ2-1, the CDR3 gives the full variable domain: KAGVTQTPRYLIKTRGQQVTLSCSPISGHRSVSWYQQTPGQGLQFLFEYFSETQRNKGNFPGRFSGRQFSNSRSEMNVSTLELGDSALYLCASSEQATYNEQFFGPGTRLTVL.

This clonotype ranks as medium-sized. The J gene is TRBJ1-2, the V gene TRBV6-5, with TRBD1 matching over 12 bases. Germline lookup yields CDR1 MNHEY and CDR2 SVGAGI. Germline trimming cut 6 bases from V and 5 bases from J; bases unmatched to any gene: 10. The CDR3 is 16 amino acids. The CDR3: CASREGTGGRGYGYTF. The CDR3 DNA sequence: TGTGCCAGCAGGGAAGGGACAGGGGGCAGAGGGTATGGCTACACCTTC.